This entry describes one TCR beta chain. What it binds is unknown. The identical CDR3 is also encoded by other nucleotide sequences in the sample. These data belong to a study of beta chain features in type 1 diabetes. Study-level points and caveats: TCRB CDR3s from Type 1 diabetes patients were moderately but significantly shorter in all four CD4+ subsets. Reads derived from cDNA could over-represent cells showing high TCR expression.

What was sequenced were expressed TCRB transcripts, since all of the isolated RNA had been reverse transcribed. Sequenced naive, central memory and regulatory T cell samples produced an average of about 3.7 million reads. The data were produced by immunoSEQ multiplex PCR, yet TCRdb's version contains in-frame clones alone and is incomplete. In the table there are approximately 730,000 clones, around 15% of which are singletons. CDR1 and CDR2 (germline): SGHNT, YYREEE (reference sequence). Germline trimming cut 4 bases from V and 4 bases from J; bases unmatched to any gene: 6. CDR3 size: 14 residues. It was via CD45RO/CCR7/CD25/CD127/CD95/CD27 that CD4+ naive, central memory, regulatory and stem cell-like memory cells were sorted. Purity exceeded 95% in all sorted populations.

The J gene is TRBJ2-5, the V gene TRBV5-4; TRBD2 aligns across 8 bases. The sequencing sample was made of naive CD4+ T cells from blood. The clonotype originates from a man between 18 and 35 years old with type 1 diabetes. The CDR3 DNA follows: TGTGCCAGCAGCCCGGGGGGGCCAGGAGAGACCCAGTACTTC. Protein: CASSPGGPGETQYF.